This is a list of T cell receptor beta chains from one sample in a study of T-cell reconstitution after alpha-beta-depleted transplantation in children. Using its own MiXCR run on the PCR reads, TCRdb lists one record per CDR3 protein. The sample carries 540,000 or so distinct CDR3 sequences, roughly 23% recorded once. This sample comprised PBMCs, mostly from graft donor cells, obtained 360 days after TCRalphabeta/CD19-depleted stem cell transplant. These receptors all stem from a boy younger than two who had a stem cell transplant for acute myeloid leukemia, so the T cells may come from the graft donor. The CDR3 runs from the conserved cysteine through the conserved F or W.

V gene: TRBV20-1
J gene: TRBJ1-1
CDR3 protein: CSARGRLSGTEAFF

V gene: TRBV7-2
J gene: TRBJ2-3
CDR3 protein: CASSLLSGVMDTQYF

V gene: TRBV12-3/TRBV12-4
J gene: TRBJ1-1
CDR3 protein: CASMVNTEAFF

V gene: TRBV20-1
J gene: TRBJ2-5
CDR3 protein: CSARGTSGGALETQYF

V gene: TRBV7-2
J gene: TRBJ2-5
CDR3 protein: CASSLAGRGDIQETQYF

V gene: TRBV18
J gene: TRBJ1-6
CDR3 protein: CASSPVGGDREYNSPLHF

V gene: TRBV20-1
J gene: TRBJ1-2
CDR3 protein: CSASRPGHQGSIYGYTF

V gene: TRBV5-1
J gene: TRBJ2-3
CDR3 protein: CASSSQGTSRDTQYF

V gene: TRBV2
J gene: TRBJ2-1
CDR3 protein: CASGGGPYNEQFF

V gene: TRBV21-1
J gene: TRBJ2-7
CDR3 protein: CASSINRRFYEQYF

V gene: TRBV18
J gene: TRBJ2-1
CDR3 protein: CATPVGLSLYEQFF

V gene: TRBV15
J gene: TRBJ2-1
CDR3 protein: CATSRDTRDNEQFF

V gene: TRBV7-9
J gene: TRBJ2-5
CDR3 protein: CASSLGGPPQETQYF

V gene: TRBV20-1
J gene: TRBJ2-5
CDR3 protein: CSASSETQYF

V gene: TRBV27
J gene: TRBJ1-3
CDR3 protein: CASRSTGKALGNTIYF

V gene: TRBV19
J gene: TRBJ2-5
CDR3 protein: CASTSGGGPKETQYF

V gene: TRBV20-1
J gene: TRBJ2-2
CDR3 protein: CSAPGDTGELFF

V gene: TRBV29-1
J gene: TRBJ1-2
CDR3 protein: CSVGPDRERGGYTF

V gene: TRBV20-1
J gene: TRBJ2-7
CDR3 protein: CCARPQGQGGYYEQYF

V gene: TRBV7-7
J gene: TRBJ1-2
CDR3 protein: CASSLGGQGSYGYTF

V gene: TRBV24-1
J gene: TRBJ2-1
CDR3 protein: CATSDTGGTAYNEQFF

V gene: TRBV15
J gene: TRBJ1-4
CDR3 protein: CATSRDGANRGKLFF

V gene: TRBV20-1
J gene: TRBJ2-3
CDR3 protein: CSAREVSGVTDTQYF

V gene: TRBV10-3
J gene: TRBJ2-5
CDR3 protein: CAIRAGNQETQYF

V gene: TRBV4-3
J gene: TRBJ1-4
CDR3 protein: CASSQVLLAAGNEKLFF

V gene: TRBV15
J gene: TRBJ1-5
CDR3 protein: CATSRDLVSHQPQHF

V gene: TRBV6-5
J gene: TRBJ2-1
CDR3 protein: CASRRGGISYNEQFF

V gene: TRBV12-3/TRBV12-4
J gene: TRBJ2-1
CDR3 protein: CASSLLGGSYNEQFF

V gene: TRBV5-5
J gene: TRBJ2-3
CDR3 protein: CASSARPRAGADTQYF

V gene: TRBV5-1
J gene: TRBJ2-3
CDR3 protein: CASSPDRGGDTQYF

V gene: TRBV12-3/TRBV12-4
J gene: TRBJ2-4
CDR3 protein: CASSLDRRNIQYF

V gene: TRBV7-8
J gene: TRBJ1-5
CDR3 protein: CASSLAPHSNQPQHF

V gene: TRBV4-3
J gene: TRBJ2-1
CDR3 protein: CASSQEGAGARVEQFF

V gene: TRBV12-3/TRBV12-4
J gene: TRBJ2-5
CDR3 protein: CASSPSDSVETQYF

V gene: TRBV20-1
J gene: TRBJ1-1
CDR3 protein: CAGSDPLLGAYTEAFF

V gene: TRBV27
J gene: TRBJ1-1
CDR3 protein: CASSLRGAGWDTEAFF

V gene: TRBV15
J gene: TRBJ2-7
CDR3 protein: CATSSANGDRGYEQYF

V gene: TRBV10-3
J gene: TRBJ1-5
CDR3 protein: CATAGQVNQPQHF

V gene: TRBV12-3/TRBV12-4
J gene: TRBJ1-3
CDR3 protein: CASSFPQGLAGNTIYF

V gene: TRBV3-1
J gene: TRBJ1-2
CDR3 protein: CASSSGHLRGYTF

V gene: TRBV20-1
J gene: TRBJ2-1
CDR3 protein: CSASYISGGYQFF